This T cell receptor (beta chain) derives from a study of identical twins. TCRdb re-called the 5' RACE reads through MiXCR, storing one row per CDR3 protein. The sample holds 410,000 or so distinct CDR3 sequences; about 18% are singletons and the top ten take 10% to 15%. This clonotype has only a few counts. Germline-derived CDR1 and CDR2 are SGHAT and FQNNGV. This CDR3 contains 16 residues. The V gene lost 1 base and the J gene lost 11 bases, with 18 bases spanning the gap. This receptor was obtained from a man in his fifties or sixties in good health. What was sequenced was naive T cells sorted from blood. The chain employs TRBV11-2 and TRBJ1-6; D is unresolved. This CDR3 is CASSLVSGPRHPPLHF. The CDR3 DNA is TGTGCCAGCAGCTTAGTCTCCGGGCCGCGTCACCCACCCCTCCACTTT. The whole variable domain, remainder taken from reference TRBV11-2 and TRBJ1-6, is EAGVAQSPRYKIIEKRQSVAFWCNPISGHATLYWYQQILGQGPKLLIQFQNNGVVDDSQLPKDRFSAERLKGVDSTLKIQPAKLEDSAVYLCASSLVSGPRHPPLHFGNGTRLTVT.